These 23 T cell receptor beta chains share one sample of origin, sequenced in a study of control samples from healthy donors and cancer patients. Libraries were prepared by immunoSEQ multiplex PCR; TCRdb keeps only in-frame clonotypes and omits some of them. Here the sample spans some 51,000 clones, around 90% being singletons. Material for sequencing was blood. Receptor source: a man in his forties or fifties in good health.

The chain employs TRBV28 and TRBJ1-1; 8 bases line up with TRBD1. Germline trimming cut 2 bases from V and 5 bases from J; bases unmatched to any gene: 7. The CDR3 consists of 15 residues. The V gene's germline CDR1 is MDHEN and CDR2 SYDVKM. The CDR3 region is CASSLSTGGRTEAFF. CDR3 in DNA: TGTGCCAGCAGTTTAAGTACAGGGGGGAGGACTGAAGCTTTCTTT. Full variable domain (rest looked up from reference TRBV28 and TRBJ1-1): DVKVTQSSRYLVKRTGEKVFLECVQDMDHENMFWYRQDPGLGLRLIYFSYDVKMKEKGDIPEGYSVSREKKERFSLILESASTNQTSMYLCASSLSTGGRTEAFFGQGTRLTVV.

The rearrangement links TRBV13 to TRBJ1-1; D not certain. This CDR3 contains 14 residues. Germline V gene lookup returns CDR1 PRHDT and CDR2 FYEKMQ (reference sequence). V was cut by 4 bases and J by 2 bases, with 11 bases left in between. As DNA, the CDR3 is TGTGCCAGCAGCTCCTTCCGGCCTAACACTGAAGCTTTCTTT. Amino acids: CASSSFRPNTEAFF. Using reference TRBV13 and TRBJ1-1 for the parts outside the CDR3, the full variable domain is AAGVIQSPRHLIKEKRETATLKCYPIPRHDTVYWYQQGPGQDPQFLISFYEKMQSDKGSIPDRFSAQQFSDYHSELNMSSLELGDSALYFCASSSFRPNTEAFFGQGTRLTVV.

The rearrangement joins TRBV2 to TRBJ1-1; tentative D call: TRBD1 (5 bases). The CDR3 length is 15 residues. The germline V and J ends were trimmed by 6 bases and 0 bases, with 14 bases remaining between them. Germline CDR1 and CDR2: SNHLY and FYNNEI. The chain's CDR3 is CASSPLGGLNTEAFF. The CDR3 coding sequence is TGTGCCAGCAGCCCCCTTGGGGGATTGAACACTGAAGCTTTCTTT.

The chain combines TRBV21-1 with TRBJ1-2; TRBD1 reflects the table's D call only, with no check against the DNA. TRBV21-1 is a known pseudogene. The CDR3 covers 14 residues. The CDR3 bases are TGTGCCAGCAGCACGTGTACAGGAACCTATGGCTACACCTTC. As protein: CASSTCTGTYGYTF.

J is TRBJ1-1 and V is TRBV25-1; TRBD1 matches 7 bases. The CDR3 contains 14 residues. V dropped 5 bases and J dropped 6; count of bases not matched to a gene: 9. Germline CDR1 is MGHDK and CDR2 is SYGVNS. The CDR3 reads CASSLRQGGSEAFF. As DNA, the CDR3 is TGTGCCAGCAGTTTGAGACAGGGCGGCTCTGAAGCTTTCTTT.

The V call is TRBV11-3, the J call TRBJ2-6; 7 positions agree with TRBD1. From germline, CDR1 is SGHNT and CDR2 YENEEA. Losses at the gene ends were 4 bases for V and 0 bases for J; bases not matched to a gene: 3. This CDR3 has 16 amino acids. CDR3 region: CASSYSGGSGANVLTF. The CDR3 coding sequence is TGTGCCAGCAGCTATTCAGGGGGCTCTGGGGCCAACGTCCTGACTTTC.

The V call is TRBV4-1, the J call TRBJ1-2; tentatively, D is TRBD1 (5 bases). The CDR3 runs 15 residues. V was shortened by 6 bases and J by 8 bases, with 22 bases between the two germline ends. Germline values: CDR1 MGHRA, CDR2 YSYEKL. The CDR3 DNA follows: TGCGCCAGCAGTCATACTGGGGGGGTGATAGGGGGCTACACCTTC. Protein: CASSHTGGVIGGYTF.

The chain joins TRBV2 to TRBJ2-5; D is unclear. Germline assignment: CDR1 SNHLY and CDR2 FYNNEI. This CDR3 has 14 residues. V was pared by 8 bases and J by 4 bases, with 17 bases between. The CDR3 DNA reads TGTGCCAGCCAATTCCTCCTGTGGGGAGAGACCCAGTACTTC. Protein product: CASQFLLWGETQYF.

This chain joins TRBV5-4 and TRBJ2-5; maybe TRBD1 (5 bases). Trimming stripped 2 bases from V and 0 bases from J, with 5 bases between. This CDR3 is 13 amino acids long. Germline-derived CDR1 and CDR2 are SGHNT and YYREEE (reference sequence). The CDR3 loop reads CASSFRDQETQYF. The CDR3, as DNA: TGTGCCAGCAGCTTCAGGGACCAAGAGACCCAGTACTTC.

The rearrangement links TRBV7-9 to TRBJ1-6; D is unresolved. This CDR3 has 14 amino acids. Looked up from germline, CDR1 is SEHNR and CDR2 is FQNEAQ (reference sequence). The V and J ends lost 6 bases and 4 bases respectively, with 10 bases between them. CDR3 sequence reads: CASSLDPYNSPLHF. The CDR3 bases are TGTGCCAGCAGTCTCGACCCTTATAATTCACCCCTCCACTTT.

The rearrangement links TRBV11-2 to TRBJ2-1; TRBD2 matches at 9 bases. CDR3 length: 15 amino acids. V dropped 6 bases and J dropped 6; count of bases not matched to a gene: 9. From germline, CDR1 is SGHAT and CDR2 FQNNGV. CDR3 coding DNA: TGTGCCAGCAGGCTACTGGCGGGAGGGGTCAATGAGCAGTTCTTC. As protein: CASRLLAGGVNEQFF. Drawing the rest from reference TRBV11-2 and TRBJ2-1, the complete variable domain is EAGVAQSPRYKIIEKRQSVAFWCNPISGHATLYWYQQILGQGPKLLIQFQNNGVVDDSQLPKDRFSAERLKGVDSTLKIQPAKLEDSAVYLCASRLLAGGVNEQFFGPGTRLTVL.

The genes are TRBV19 and TRBJ1-6; weak D call: TRBD1 (5 bases). Germline V gives CDR1 LNHDA, CDR2 SQIVND (reference sequence). V was clipped by 1 base and J by 10 bases, with 17 bases between them. CDR3 length: 16 amino acids. CDR3 nucleotides: TGTGCCAGTAGTATAGGGGGCGGTCGACGGGAATCACCCCTCCACTTT. Translating gives CASSIGGGRRESPLHF.

This clone was counted once. This chain uses TRBV6-2 or TRBV6-3 with TRBJ1-5; D unresolved. CDR1 MNHEY and CDR2 SVGEGT come from the germline V gene. The CDR3 consists of 14 residues. The germline V and J ends were trimmed by 4 bases and 11 bases, with 18 bases remaining between them. The CDR3 here is CASSFRTLPRSQHF. The CDR3 nucleotides read TGTGCCAGCAGTTTCAGGACGCTACCAAGGTCCCAGCATTTT.

V usage is TRBV3-1 (or the pseudogene TRBV3-2) and J usage is TRBJ1-6; D call uncertain. Germline CDR1 and CDR2: LGHDT and YNNKEL (reference sequence). V lost 4 bases and J lost 0, with 10 bases in between. This CDR3 contains 16 residues. The CDR3 reads CASSPSGHSYNSPLHF. In DNA, the CDR3 is TGTGCCAGCAGCCCCAGTGGTCACTCCTATAATTCACCCCTCCACTTT.

This rearrangement joins TRBV5-1 to TRBJ2-2; D is unclear. CDR3 length: 15 residues. The V and J ends lost 7 bases and 2 bases respectively, with 15 bases between them. Germline loops: CDR1 SGHRS, CDR2 YFSETQ. The CDR3 reads CASATVPPNTGELFF. CDR3 nucleotides: TGCGCCAGCGCAACGGTCCCTCCAAACACCGGGGAGCTGTTTTTT. The complete variable domain, with remaining parts taken from reference TRBV5-1 and TRBJ2-2, reads KAGVTQTPRYLIKTRGQQVTLSCSPISGHRSVSWYQQTPGQGLQFLFEYFSETQRNKGNFPGRFSGRQFSNSRSEMNVSTLELGDSALYLCASATVPPNTGELFFGEGSRLTVL.

This clone came up once. The gene calls are TRBV10-3 and TRBJ2-5; 7 bases match TRBD1. V gave up 7 bases and J gave up 2 bases; unmatched junction bases: 4. The CDR3 length is 13 residues. Germline loops: CDR1 ENHRY, CDR2 SYGVKD. CDR3 DNA sequence: TGTGCCATCAATTCGGGACAGCAAGAGACCCAGTACTTC. It yields the protein CAINSGQQETQYF.

The V gene is TRBV9, the J gene TRBJ2-3, with 12 positions matching TRBD2. There are 19 residues in the CDR3. The germline V gene encodes CDR1 SGDLS and CDR2 YYNGEE. The J segment lost 1 base and the V segment lost 3 bases, leaving 12 bases of the junction unmatched. In DNA, the CDR3 is TGTGCCAGCAGCGGAGGACTAGCGGGATCTGTTTGGGGCACAGATACGCAGTATTTT. Protein: CASSGGLAGSVWGTDTQYF.

The chain has TRBV7-9 and TRBJ1-5; the D is unclear. CDR1 and CDR2 (germline): SEHNR, FQNEAQ (reference sequence). The length of the CDR3 is 14 residues. The V and J ends lost 5 bases and 3 bases respectively, with 11 bases between them. In nucleotides, the CDR3 is TGTGCCAGCAGCCCGGACTCCCTCAATCAGCCCCAGCATTTT. It translates to CASSPDSLNQPQHF.

This sequence joins TRBV2 and TRBJ2-7, with TRBD2 matching over 11 bases. The CDR3 has 16 amino acids. The germline CDR1 and CDR2 sequences are SNHLY and FYNNEI. After removal of 2 bases from V and 4 bases from J, the junction contained 7 bases not matched to a gene. In nucleotides, the CDR3 is TGTGCCAGCAGTGAATTCGGGACTAGCGGCTCTTACGAGCAGTACTTC. It translates to CASSEFGTSGSYEQYF. The full variable domain, its missing parts supplied by reference TRBV2 and TRBJ2-7, is EPEVTQTPSHQVTQMGQEVILRCVPISNHLYFYWYRQILGQKVEFLVSFYNNEISEKSEIFDDQFSVERPDGSNFTLKIRSTKLEDSAMYFCASSEFGTSGSYEQYFGPGTRLTVT.

The chain links TRBV28 to TRBJ1-5; TRBD1 matches 9 bases. The CDR3 consists of 16 residues. Germline loops: CDR1 MDHEN, CDR2 SYDVKM. With 5 bases clipped from V and 7 bases from J, the junction kept 12 bases outside the gene matches. In nucleotides, the CDR3 is TGTGCCAGCAGTCTGCTCACAGGGGGCGAATCACAGCCCCAGCATTTT. Translation gives CASSLLTGGESQPQHF.

The chain recombines TRBV19 with TRBJ2-1; the match to TRBD2 covers 13 bases. This CDR3 contains 14 residues. The V gene end was trimmed by 5 bases and the J gene end by 10 bases; junction bases not matched to a gene: 5. From germline, CDR1 is LNHDA and CDR2 SQIVND (reference sequence). CDR3 sequence: CASSLGLAGTEQFF. The CDR3 region has the DNA TGTGCCAGTAGTTTGGGACTAGCGGGAACCGAGCAGTTCTTC.

The chain combines TRBV4-2 with TRBJ2-2, with 11 bases that match TRBD2. The germline V gene has CDR1 LGHNA and CDR2 YNFKEQ. Trimming cost V 3 bases and J 2 bases; bases outside gene matches: 2. The CDR3 length is 16 residues. The CDR3 coding sequence is TGTGCCAGCAGCCACGGACTAGCGGGCAACACCGGGGAGCTGTTTTTT. It translates to CASSHGLAGNTGELFF.

This chain uses TRBV29-1 with TRBJ2-1; no clear D. Trimming shortened V by 7 bases and J by 2 bases, and 9 bases separated the two germline ends. The CDR3 contains 12 residues. In germline, CDR1 is SQVTM, CDR2 ANQGSEA. In DNA form, the CDR3 reads TGCAGCGAGTCTAGGCCCTACAATGAGCAGTTCTTC. Its translation: CSESRPYNEQFF.